This record looks at one T cell receptor (beta chain) sequence and its context. Assay: immunoSEQ multiplex PCR; the TCRdb copy retains only in-frame clones and omits some. The table has 150,000 to 200,000 clones, roughly 84% seen once. Germline-derived CDR1 and CDR2 are SGHRS and YFSETQ. This CDR3 has 14 residues. V gave up 1 base and J gave up 3 bases, with 10 bases separating them. The data were taken from a study of blood T cell repertoires in COVID-19. On the study more broadly: Samples representing acute and convalescent COVID-19 were sourced from the United States, Italy and Spain. From T cells, B-cell-depleted T cells, or PBMCs came the material, which was cDNA or gDNA.

Symptom resolution, clearance, or two negative PCRs marked the recovered donors of Cohort 3. This clonotype was obtained from a man in his forties or fifties who had recovered from COVID-19. The genes are TRBV5-1 and TRBJ1-1; possible D gene TRBD1, 6 bases. Input material: PBMCs or T cells enriched from blood (not recorded which). CDR3 region: CASSLNRADTEAFF. CDR3 in DNA: TGCGCCAGCAGCTTGAACAGGGCGGACACTGAAGCTTTCTTT.